This entry features one TCR beta chain sequence. The sample belongs to a study of blood T cell repertoires in COVID-19. CDR1 is MDHEN and CDR2 is SYDVKM in the germline V gene. Trimming removed 7 bases from V and 0 bases from J; junction bases left unmatched: 13. The CDR3 has 18 amino acids. The table came from immunoSEQ multiplex PCR; TCRdb's copy has only in-frame clones and leaves some out. The table has about 170,000 clones, roughly 80% seen once. This receptor was identified in a woman of 80 years or more with COVID-19, enrolled during active disease. V gene TRBV28 combines with J gene TRBJ1-4, with 8 nucleotides matching TRBD1. The material sequenced was peripheral blood. The CDR3 is CASTPGTGWGATNEKLFF. CDR3 coding DNA: TGTGCCAGCACCCCTGGGACAGGTTGGGGGGCAACTAATGAAAAACTGTTTTTT.